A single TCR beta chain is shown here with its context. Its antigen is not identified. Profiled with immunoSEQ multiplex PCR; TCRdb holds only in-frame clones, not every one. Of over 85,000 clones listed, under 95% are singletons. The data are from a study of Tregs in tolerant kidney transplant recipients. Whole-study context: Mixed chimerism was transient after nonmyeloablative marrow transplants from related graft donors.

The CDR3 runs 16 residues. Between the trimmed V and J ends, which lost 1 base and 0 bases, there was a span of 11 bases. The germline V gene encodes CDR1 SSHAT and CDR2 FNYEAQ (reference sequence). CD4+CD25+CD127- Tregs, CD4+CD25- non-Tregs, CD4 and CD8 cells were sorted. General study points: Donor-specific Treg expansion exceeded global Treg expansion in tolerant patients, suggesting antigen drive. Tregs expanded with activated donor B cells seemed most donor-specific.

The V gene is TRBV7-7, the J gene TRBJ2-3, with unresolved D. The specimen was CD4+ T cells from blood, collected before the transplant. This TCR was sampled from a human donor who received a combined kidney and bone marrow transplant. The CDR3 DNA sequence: TGTGCCAGCAGCTTAGGTGGCTTTGCTAGCACAGATACGCAGTATTTT. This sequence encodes CASSLGGFASTDTQYF.